This TCR beta chain emerged from a study of T-cell reconstitution after alpha-beta-depleted transplantation in children. Study results and caveats: Certain patients had high TCRbeta diversity at day 60, and it came from recipient T cells and thymic progenitors that survived.

Preparation of the TCRbeta library involved a method that used unique molecular identifiers. TCRdb reprocessed the PCR reads via MiXCR and lists one record per CDR3 protein. Among hundreds of thousands of distinct CDR3 sequences listed, 10% to 15% were seen once. Germline CDR1 DFQATT, CDR2 SNEGSKA (reference sequence). There are 13 residues in the CDR3. The V gene end was trimmed by 2 bases and the J gene end by 3 bases; junction bases not matched to a gene: 4. This clonotype was seen more than once but under ten times. Its specificity is not known. The starting material was PBMCs, mostly from graft donor cells, obtained 360 days after TCRalphabeta/CD19-depleted stem cell transplant. The clonotype was recovered from a male patient younger than 18 who had a stem cell transplant for acute myeloid leukemia, so the T cells may come from the graft donor. The rearrangement links TRBV20-1 to TRBJ2-7; 7 nucleotides line up with TRBD2. CDR3 amino acids: CSARRGLVYEQYF. The CDR3 bases are TGCAGTGCTAGAAGAGGACTAGTCTACGAGCAGTACTTC.